One sample yielded the 8 T cell receptor beta chains listed below, sequenced in a study of cytomegalovirus exposure and HLA in healthy donors. With 60 Vbeta and 13 Jbeta primers, the PCR was carried out. TCRdb's table, derived via immunoSEQ multiplex PCR, lists solely in-frame clones and lacks some. Of roughly 100,000 clones in the sample, approximately 82% were seen once. What was sequenced was PBMCs. Receptors originate from a middle-aged man in good health and CMV-seropositive.

As for this clone: A read error may produce the germline difference seen at one junction end. V usage is TRBV25-1 and J usage is TRBJ2-6; D may be TRBD1 (5 bases). The CDR3 extends over 13 amino acids. The germline CDR1 and CDR2 sequences are MGHDK and SYGVNS. CDR3 in amino acids: CASRQSGANGLTF. CDR3 bases: TGTGCCAGCAGGCAATCTGGGGCCAACGGCCTGACTTTC.

This clone appeared a single time. This chain joins TRBV11-2 and TRBJ2-7, with D possibly matching TRBD1 (5 bases). The germline V gene encodes CDR1 SGHAT and CDR2 FQNNGV. V lost 0 bases, J lost 4 bases, and 13 bases lay in between. This CDR3 contains 15 residues. Written as DNA, the CDR3 is TGTGCCAGCAGCTTAGAGGGGCAGAGCTTTTACGAGCAGTACTTC. This gives the protein CASSLEGQSFYEQYF.

The DNA of the CDR3 is TGTGCCAGCAGCCGAACATGGGACAGTTCCTACGAGCAGTACTTC. Translating it yields CASSRTWDSSYEQYF. The chain has TRBV5-5 and TRBJ2-7; TRBD1 aligns across 7 bases. The V and J ends lost 4 bases and 1 base, in that order; junction bases with no gene match: 8. CDR3 length: 15 amino acids. Germline loops: CDR1 SGHKS, CDR2 YYEKEE (reference sequence).

This chain links TRBV5-4 with TRBJ2-5; TRBD2 matches at 8 bases. The trim removed 3 bases at V and 5 bases at J, leaving 12 bases unmatched. CDR1 and CDR2 from the germline V gene are SGHNT and YYREEE (reference sequence). CDR3 size: 16 residues. The DNA of the CDR3 is TGTGCCAGCAGCTGGGAGAGGCTAGCGGGCCCCGAGACCCAGTACTTC. This encodes CASSWERLAGPETQYF.

This chain's CDR3 is CAWSPRGNTDTQYF. The CDR3 DNA sequence: TGTGCCTGGAGTCCCAGGGGGAACACAGATACGCAGTATTTT. This chain joins TRBV30 and TRBJ2-3, with 7 bases aligning to TRBD1. V was pared by 2 bases and J by 2 bases, with 4 bases of the junction left unmatched. The CDR3 is 14 amino acids. Germline V CDR1 and CDR2: GTSNPN, SVGIG (reference sequence).

This clone was found once. The rearrangement joins TRBV7-2 to TRBJ2-3, with 9 bases aligning to TRBD2. Unmatched junction bases numbered 10, after V lost 5 bases and J lost 1 base. CDR3 size: 17 residues. Looked up from germline, CDR1 is SGHTA and CDR2 is FQGNSA. CDR3 residues: CASSRDAGGQGTDTQYF. DNA for the CDR3: TGTGCCAGCAGCCGGGACGCGGGAGGGCAAGGCACAGATACGCAGTATTTT.

V is TRBV2 and J is TRBJ1-1; 7 bases align to TRBD1. Looked up from germline, CDR1 is SNHLY and CDR2 is FYNNEI. Trimming at V came to 6 bases and at J to 3 bases, leaving 4 bases not matched to a gene. The CDR3 sequence is 13 residues long. CDR3 DNA: TGTGCCAGCAGGATACAGGGGTACACTGAAGCTTTCTTT. Translating it yields CASRIQGYTEAFF.

V gene TRBV5-6 combines with J gene TRBJ2-1; weak D call: TRBD2 (5 bases). Looked up from germline, CDR1 is SGHDT and CDR2 is YYEEEE. Trimming took 3 bases from V and 4 from J, leaving 14 bases between them. This CDR3 region has 15 residues. The CDR3 DNA is TGTGCCAGCAGCTCTCCGGAGGCGTTTTACAATGAGCAGTTCTTC. The encoded protein is CASSSPEAFYNEQFF.